The next 18 T cell receptor beta chains were all read from a single sample in a study of blood T cell repertoires in COVID-19. Profiled with immunoSEQ multiplex PCR; TCRdb holds only in-frame clones, not every one. This sample yields approximately 230,000 clones, of which approximately 82% are seen a single time; approximately 16% belongs to the top ten. Sequences were obtained from PBMCs or T cells enriched from blood (not recorded which). Receptors originate from a man aged 35-49 years who had recovered from COVID-19.

There are a few counts of this clone. This sequence joins TRBV2 and TRBJ1-2, with D possibly TRBD1 on 6 matching bases. CDR3 length: 13 residues. Deletions cut 7 bases from V and 5 bases from J, with 14 bases between. Germline V lookup: CDR1 SNHLY, CDR2 FYNNEI. CDR3 DNA: TGTGCCAGCAACCCGGGACAAGGGTATGGCTACACCTTC. Protein sequence: CASNPGQGYGYTF. The complete variable domain, with remaining parts taken from reference TRBV2 and TRBJ1-2, reads EPEVTQTPSHQVTQMGQEVILRCVPISNHLYFYWYRQILGQKVEFLVSFYNNEISEKSEIFDDQFSVERPDGSNFTLKIRSTKLEDSAMYFCASNPGQGYGYTFGSGTRLTVV.

CDR3: CSVEETGYTEAFF. Here the CDR3 DNA reads TGCAGCGTTGAAGAGACAGGTTACACTGAAGCTTTCTTT. The V call is TRBV29-1, the J call TRBJ1-1; a weak D match, TRBD1 (6 bases). Germline assignment: CDR1 SQVTM and CDR2 ANQGSEA. Trimming cost V 0 bases and J 3 bases, with 8 bases left between them. The length of the CDR3 is 13 residues.

V gene TRBV7-6 combines with J gene TRBJ2-2; D is ambiguous. This CDR3 region has 14 residues. Germline lookup yields CDR1 SGHVS and CDR2 FNYEAQ. The V end was cut by 5 bases, the J end by 11 bases, with 18 bases between. Written as DNA, the CDR3 is TGTGCCAGCAGCCTAGACGGGTTTGCGGAAGAGCTGTTTTTT. Protein: CASSLDGFAEELFF.

This chain links TRBV7-2 with TRBJ2-3; 7 bases align to TRBD2. Germline assignment: CDR1 SGHTA and CDR2 FQGNSA. V shed 3 bases, J shed 5 bases, and the junction held 2 bases outside the gene matches. The CDR3 is made up of 13 amino acids. The DNA for the CDR3 is TGTGCCAGCAGCTTGGAGCGGGGAGATACGCAGTATTTT. This encodes CASSLERGDTQYF.

The genes are TRBV5-1 and TRBJ2-1, with D possibly TRBD1 on 5 matching bases. CDR3 size: 16 residues. The V end lost 2 bases, the J end lost 1 base, and 13 bases lay between the germline ends. Germline-derived CDR1 and CDR2 are SGHRS and YFSETQ. CDR3 sequence: CASSFISGLSYNEQFF. The CDR3 DNA reads as TGCGCCAGCAGCTTCATCTCAGGGTTATCCTACAATGAGCAGTTCTTC.

The chain is built from TRBV15 and TRBJ2-7; D unclear. Trimming removed 0 bases from V and 0 bases from J, with 9 bases in between. The CDR3 runs to 15 residues. The germline V gene has CDR1 LNHNV and CDR2 YYDKDF (reference sequence). The DNA of the CDR3 is TGTGCCACCAGCAGAGATGAGCTTAGCTCCTACGAGCAGTACTTC. Translating it yields CATSRDELSSYEQYF.

The chain carries TRBV7-3 and TRBJ1-1; D is unclear. This CDR3 has 13 amino acids. The germline V gene has CDR1 SGHTA and CDR2 FQGTGA. V was pared by 5 bases and J by 2 bases, with 9 bases between. The CDR3 DNA is TGTGCCAGCAGCGCGACAACTAACACTGAAGCTTTCTTT. Residues: CASSATTNTEAFF.

The chain couples TRBV2 to TRBJ1-1; the D gene is possibly TRBD1 (6 bases). This CDR3 region has 10 residues. The germline gives CDR1 SNHLY, CDR2 FYNNEI. With 8 bases removed from V and 8 bases from J, the gap between germline ends came to 9 bases. DNA for the CDR3: TGTGCCAGCCGGACAGCGGAAGCTTTCTTT. Its translation is CASRTAEAFF.

The chain links TRBV24-1 to TRBJ2-1, with 10 bases identical to TRBD2. V lost 3 bases and J lost 12; bases outside the gene matches: 4. This CDR3 is 13 amino acids long. Germline values: CDR1 KGHDR, CDR2 SFDVKD. This chain's CDR3 is CATSDGASGRQFF. The CDR3, as DNA: TGTGCCACCAGTGATGGGGCTAGCGGGAGGCAGTTCTTC.

The chain recombines TRBV28 with TRBJ1-4; the D gene is possibly TRBD1 (6 bases). The ends were cut back, 8 bases at V and 0 bases at J, with 13 bases in the middle. CDR3 length: 15 residues. The V gene's germline CDR1 is MDHEN and CDR2 SYDVKM. CDR3 loop: CASGLDSTTNEKLFF. The CDR3 region has the DNA TGTGCCAGCGGACTGGACAGTACAACTAATGAAAAACTGTTTTTT.

This clone was seen just once. This chain links TRBV18 with TRBJ2-7; D call uncertain. Per germline, CDR1 KGHSH and CDR2 LQKENI. Trimming pared 5 bases from V and 2 bases from J, leaving 13 bases between. The length of the CDR3 is 14 residues. This chain's CDR3 is CASSSPQATYEQYF. The CDR3, as DNA: TGTGCCAGCTCATCCCCCCAAGCGACCTACGAGCAGTACTTC.

This clone was counted a single time. The CDR3 nucleotides read TGTGCCAGCAGCAACTACAGAGGGGGCGGGGATACGCAGTATTTT. It codes for CASSNYRGGGDTQYF. The chain joins TRBV3-1 (or the pseudogene TRBV3-2) to TRBJ2-3; 7 nucleotides agree with TRBD1. This CDR3 is 15 amino acids long. Germline values: CDR1 LGHDT, CDR2 YNNKEL (reference sequence). J was trimmed by 6 bases and V by 5 bases; bases with no gene match: 11.

The V and J genes are TRBV23-1 and TRBJ1-5; no clear D. TRBV23-1 is annotated as an ORF whose role is uncertain. The CDR3 covers 16 residues. Trimming stripped 0 bases from V and 5 bases from J, with 14 bases between. CDR3 sequence (DNA): TGCGCCAGCAGTCAATCTGGCAGAATGGGCCATCAGCCCCAGCATTTT. Translating gives CASSQSGRMGHQPQHF.

This clone was seen just once. This chain connects TRBV7-8 to TRBJ1-5; no clear D. Per the germline V gene, CDR1 is SGHVS and CDR2 is FQNEAQ. The CDR3 sequence is 15 residues long. Trimming took off 2 bases at V and 1 base at J, with 9 bases between the two ends. As DNA, the CDR3 is TGTGCCAGCAGCTTAATTGGCTTCAGCAATCAGCCCCAGCATTTT. Translating it yields CASSLIGFSNQPQHF.

V usage is TRBV11-2 and J usage is TRBJ1-5; the match to TRBD1 covers 7 bases. Germline loops: CDR1 SGHAT, CDR2 FQNNGV. V shed 4 bases and J 6 bases; nucleotides not matched to a gene: 9. This CDR3 spans 15 amino acids. CDR3 region: CASSSLTGLAQPQHF. The CDR3 coding sequence is TGTGCCAGCAGCTCACTGACAGGGCTGGCTCAGCCCCAGCATTTT. Filled out from reference TRBV11-2 and TRBJ1-5, the complete variable domain reads EAGVAQSPRYKIIEKRQSVAFWCNPISGHATLYWYQQILGQGPKLLIQFQNNGVVDDSQLPKDRFSAERLKGVDSTLKIQPAKLEDSAVYLCASSSLTGLAQPQHFGDGTRLSIL.

The chain combines TRBV11-1 with TRBJ2-2; 7 positions match TRBD1. Germline loops: CDR1 SGHAT, CDR2 FQDESV (reference sequence). With 5 bases clipped from V and 6 bases from J, the junction kept 3 bases outside the gene matches. This CDR3 comprises 13 residues. The CDR3 here is CASSQGGSGELFF. The CDR3 nucleotides read TGTGCCAGCAGCCAAGGGGGCTCCGGGGAGCTGTTTTTT. Filled out from reference TRBV11-1 and TRBJ2-2, the complete variable domain reads EAEVAQSPRYKITEKSQAVAFWCDPISGHATLYWYRQILGQGPELLVQFQDESVVDDSQLPKDRFSAERLKGVDSTLKIQPAELGDSAMYLCASSQGGSGELFFGEGSRLTVL.

The genes are TRBV4-3 and TRBJ1-6, with TRBD1 matching 9 bases. In germline, CDR1 is LGHNA, CDR2 YSLEER. This CDR3 has 14 residues. V lost 3 bases, J lost 7 bases, and 1 base stayed unmatched. The CDR3, as DNA: TGCGCCAGCAGCCAGGGACAGGGAAATTCACCCCTCCACTTT. Amino acid sequence: CASSQGQGNSPLHF.

The rearrangement links TRBV10-3 to TRBJ1-2, with 7 nucleotides matching TRBD1. The germline V gene has CDR1 ENHRY and CDR2 SYGVKD. The CDR3 has 16 residues. Losses at the gene ends were 6 bases for V and 2 bases for J; bases not matched to a gene: 12. The CDR3 nucleotides are TGTGCCATCAGAGGGACAGCAATCGAACTCAACTATGGCTACACCTTC. Protein: CAIRGTAIELNYGYTF.